What follows describes a single TCR beta chain. Its antigen is not known. The sample is drawn from a study of T cell responses to AZD1222 COVID-19 vaccine. Overall study: Pooling of second doses given at about 4 or about 12 weeks was done.

This CDR3 is 12 amino acids long. In germline, CDR1 is MNHEY, CDR2 SVGAGI. Sequencing was performed with immunoSEQ multiplex PCR; in TCRdb, only in-frame clones are kept and a portion is missing. The sample contains 170,000 or so clones, approximately 90% of which appear only once. Study findings and constraints: Among vaccine-associated CD4 TCRs, coverage spanned spike, with dominance at 160-218 and 743-854. Donors in the cohort were predominantly white British and more often female, and clonal diversity was possibly underestimated.

The origin of this receptor is an adult in good health. The J gene is TRBJ1-1, the V gene TRBV6-5; D gene uncertain. Sequences were derived from peripheral blood, sampled on day 0 of AZD1222 vaccination. The CDR3 nucleotides are TGTGCATACGGGGTGACGGACACTGAAGCTTTCTTT. This codes for CAYGVTDTEAFF.